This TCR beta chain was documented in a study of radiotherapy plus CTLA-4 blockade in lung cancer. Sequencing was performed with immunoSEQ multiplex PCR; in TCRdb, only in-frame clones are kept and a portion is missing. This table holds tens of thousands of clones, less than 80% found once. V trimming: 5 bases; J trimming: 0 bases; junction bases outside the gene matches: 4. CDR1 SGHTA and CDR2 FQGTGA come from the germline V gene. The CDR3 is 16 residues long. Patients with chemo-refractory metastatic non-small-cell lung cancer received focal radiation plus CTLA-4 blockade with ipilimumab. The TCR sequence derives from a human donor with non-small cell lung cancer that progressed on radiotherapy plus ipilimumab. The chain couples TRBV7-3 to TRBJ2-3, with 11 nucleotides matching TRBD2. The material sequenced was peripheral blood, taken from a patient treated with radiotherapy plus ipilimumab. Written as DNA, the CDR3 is TGTGCCAGCAGCCCCCGACTAGCGGGAAGCACAGATACGCAGTATTTT. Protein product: CASSPRLAGSTDTQYF.